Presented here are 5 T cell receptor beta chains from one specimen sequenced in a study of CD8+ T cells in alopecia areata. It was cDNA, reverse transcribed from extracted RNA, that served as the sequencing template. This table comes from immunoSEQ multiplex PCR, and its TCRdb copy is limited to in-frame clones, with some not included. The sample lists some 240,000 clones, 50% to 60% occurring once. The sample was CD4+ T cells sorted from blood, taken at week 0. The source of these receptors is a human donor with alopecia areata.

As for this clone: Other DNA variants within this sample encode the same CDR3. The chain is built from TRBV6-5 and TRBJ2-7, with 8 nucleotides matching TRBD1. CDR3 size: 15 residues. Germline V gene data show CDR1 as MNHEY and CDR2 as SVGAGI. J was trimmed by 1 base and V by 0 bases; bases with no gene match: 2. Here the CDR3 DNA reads TGTGCCAGCAGTTACTCAGGACAGGGTTCCTACGAGCAGTACTTC. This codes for CASSYSGQGSYEQYF.

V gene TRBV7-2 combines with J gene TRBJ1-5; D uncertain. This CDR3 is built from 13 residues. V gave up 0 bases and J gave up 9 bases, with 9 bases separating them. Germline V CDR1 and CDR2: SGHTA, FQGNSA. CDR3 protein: CASSLAGVGPQHF. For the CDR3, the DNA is TGTGCCAGCAGCTTAGCCGGGGTTGGGCCCCAGCATTTT.

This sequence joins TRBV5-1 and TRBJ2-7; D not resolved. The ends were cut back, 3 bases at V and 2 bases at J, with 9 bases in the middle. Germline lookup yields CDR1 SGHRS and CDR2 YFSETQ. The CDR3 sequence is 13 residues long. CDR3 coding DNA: TGCGCCAGCAGCTCCCCGGACGCCTACGAGCAGTACTTC. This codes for CASSSPDAYEQYF.

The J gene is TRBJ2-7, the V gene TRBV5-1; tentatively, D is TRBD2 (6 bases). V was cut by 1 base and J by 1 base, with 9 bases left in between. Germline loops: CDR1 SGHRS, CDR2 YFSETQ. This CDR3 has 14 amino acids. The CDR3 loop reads CASSLSGGSYEQYF. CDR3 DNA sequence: TGCGCCAGCAGCTTGTCCGGGGGTTCCTACGAGCAGTACTTC. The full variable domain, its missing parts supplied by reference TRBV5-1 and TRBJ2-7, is KAGVTQTPRYLIKTRGQQVTLSCSPISGHRSVSWYQQTPGQGLQFLFEYFSETQRNKGNFPGRFSGRQFSNSRSEMNVSTLELGDSALYLCASSLSGGSYEQYFGPGTRLTVT.

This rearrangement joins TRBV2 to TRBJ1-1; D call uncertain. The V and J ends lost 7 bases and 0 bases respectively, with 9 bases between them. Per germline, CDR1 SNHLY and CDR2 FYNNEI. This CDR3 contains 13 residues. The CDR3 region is CASTTTVNTEAFF. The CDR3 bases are TGTGCCAGCACCACGACGGTGAACACTGAAGCTTTCTTT.